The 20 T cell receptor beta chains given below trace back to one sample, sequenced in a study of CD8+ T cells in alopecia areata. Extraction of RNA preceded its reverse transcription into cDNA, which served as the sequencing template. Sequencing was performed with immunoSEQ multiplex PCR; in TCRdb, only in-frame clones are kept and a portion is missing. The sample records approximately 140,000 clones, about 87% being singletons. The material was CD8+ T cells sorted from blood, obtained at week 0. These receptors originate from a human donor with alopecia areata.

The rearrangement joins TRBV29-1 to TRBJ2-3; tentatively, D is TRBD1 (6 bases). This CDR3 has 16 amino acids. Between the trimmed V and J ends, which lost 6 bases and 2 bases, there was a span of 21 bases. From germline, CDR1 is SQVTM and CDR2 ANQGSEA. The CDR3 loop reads CSVTSGGQPNTDTQYF. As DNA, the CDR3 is TGCAGCGTCACCAGCGGTGGACAGCCCAACACAGATACGCAGTATTTT.

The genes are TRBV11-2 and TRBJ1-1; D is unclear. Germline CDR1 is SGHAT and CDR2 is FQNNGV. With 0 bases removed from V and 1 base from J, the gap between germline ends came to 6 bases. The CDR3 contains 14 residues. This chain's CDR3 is CASSLEAENTEAFF. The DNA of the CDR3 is TGTGCCAGCAGCTTAGAGGCGGAGAACACTGAAGCTTTCTTT.

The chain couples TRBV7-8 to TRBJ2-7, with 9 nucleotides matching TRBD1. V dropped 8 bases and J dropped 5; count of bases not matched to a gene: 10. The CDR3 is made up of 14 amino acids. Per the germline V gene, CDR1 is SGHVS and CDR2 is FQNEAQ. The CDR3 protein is CASGGTGPLHEQYF. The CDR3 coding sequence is TGTGCCAGCGGGGGGACAGGGCCCCTTCACGAGCAGTACTTC. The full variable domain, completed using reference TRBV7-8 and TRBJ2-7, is GAGVSQSPRYKVAKRGQDVALRCDPISGHVSLFWYQQALGQGPEFLTYFQNEAQLDKSGLPSDRFFAERPEGSVSTLKIQRTQQEDSAVYLCASGGTGPLHEQYFGPGTRLTVT.

CDR3 nucleotide sequence: TGTGCCAGCAGTGAGGACTACACCGGGGAGCTGTTTTTT. Translating gives CASSEDYTGELFF. The chain recombines TRBV6-5 with TRBJ2-2; the D gene is possibly TRBD2 (5 bases). Germline loops: CDR1 MNHEY, CDR2 SVGAGI. The CDR3 runs 13 residues. V lost 5 bases and J lost 3, with 7 bases in between.

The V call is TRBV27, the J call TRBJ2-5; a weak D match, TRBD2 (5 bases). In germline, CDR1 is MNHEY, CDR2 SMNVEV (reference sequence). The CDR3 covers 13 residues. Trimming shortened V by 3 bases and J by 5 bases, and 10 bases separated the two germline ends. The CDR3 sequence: CASSLASWETQYF. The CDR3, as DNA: TGTGCCAGCAGTTTGGCTAGCTGGGAGACCCAGTACTTC.

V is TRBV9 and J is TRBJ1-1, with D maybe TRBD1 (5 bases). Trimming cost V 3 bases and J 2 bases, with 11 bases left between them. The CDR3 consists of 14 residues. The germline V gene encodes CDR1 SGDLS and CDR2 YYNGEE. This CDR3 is CASSGDSRNTEAFF. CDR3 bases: TGTGCCAGCAGCGGAGACAGCCGAAACACTGAAGCTTTCTTT.

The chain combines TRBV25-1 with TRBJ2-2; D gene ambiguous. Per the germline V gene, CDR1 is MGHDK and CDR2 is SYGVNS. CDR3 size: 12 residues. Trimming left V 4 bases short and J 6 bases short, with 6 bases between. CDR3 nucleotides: TGTGCCAGCAGTGCTATCGCCGGGGAGCTGTTTTTT. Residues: CASSAIAGELFF.

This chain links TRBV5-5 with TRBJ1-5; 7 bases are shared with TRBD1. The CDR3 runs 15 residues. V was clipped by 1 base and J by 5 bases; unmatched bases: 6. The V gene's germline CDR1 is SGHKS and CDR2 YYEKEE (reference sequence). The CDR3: CASSLWAGGDQPQHF. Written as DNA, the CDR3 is TGTGCCAGCAGCTTGTGGGCAGGGGGTGATCAGCCCCAGCATTTT.

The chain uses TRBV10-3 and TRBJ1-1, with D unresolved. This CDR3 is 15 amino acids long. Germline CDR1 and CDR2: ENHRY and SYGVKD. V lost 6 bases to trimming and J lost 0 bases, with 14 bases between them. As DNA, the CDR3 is TGTGCCATCAGAGAAGAGGGCTACGTGAACACTGAAGCTTTCTTT. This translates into CAIREEGYVNTEAFF.

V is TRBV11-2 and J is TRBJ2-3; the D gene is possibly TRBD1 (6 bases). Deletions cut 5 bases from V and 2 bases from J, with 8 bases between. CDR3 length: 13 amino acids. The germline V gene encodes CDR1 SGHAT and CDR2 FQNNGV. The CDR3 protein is CASSRDITDTQYF. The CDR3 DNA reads TGTGCCAGCAGCCGGGACATCACAGATACGCAGTATTTT.

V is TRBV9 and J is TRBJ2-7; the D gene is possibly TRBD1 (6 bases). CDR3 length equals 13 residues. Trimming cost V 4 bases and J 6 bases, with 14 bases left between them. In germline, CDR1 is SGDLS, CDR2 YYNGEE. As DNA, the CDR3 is TGTGCCAGCAGCCCAAGGGGGAGAAGCGAGCAGTACTTC. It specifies CASSPRGRSEQYF.

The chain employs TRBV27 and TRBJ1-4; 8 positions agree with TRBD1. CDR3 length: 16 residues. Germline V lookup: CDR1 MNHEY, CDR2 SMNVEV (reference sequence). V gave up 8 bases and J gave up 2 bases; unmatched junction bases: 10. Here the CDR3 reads CASQGQGEGTNEKLFF. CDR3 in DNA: TGTGCCAGCCAAGGACAGGGAGAAGGGACTAATGAAAAACTGTTTTTT. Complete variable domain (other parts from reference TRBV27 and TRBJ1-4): EAQVTQNPRYLITVTGKKLTVTCSQNMNHEYMSWYRQDPGLGLRQIYYSMNVEVTDKGDVPEGYKVSRKEKRNFPLILESPSPNQTSLYFCASQGQGEGTNEKLFFGSGTQLSVL.

In DNA, the CDR3 is TGCAGCGTTGAAGATGAGACTAGCCGTAACTACAATGAGCAGTTCTTC. It is translated as CSVEDETSRNYNEQFF. The chain has TRBV29-1 and TRBJ2-1; 7 bases are shared with TRBD2. V lost 0 bases, J lost 3 bases, and 8 bases stayed unmatched. The CDR3 contains 16 residues. CDR1 and CDR2 from the germline V gene are SQVTM and ANQGSEA.

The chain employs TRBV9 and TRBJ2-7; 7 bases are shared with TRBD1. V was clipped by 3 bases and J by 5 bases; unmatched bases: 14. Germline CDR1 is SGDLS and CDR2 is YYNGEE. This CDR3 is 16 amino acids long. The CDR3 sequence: CASSAYSTGPEDEQYF. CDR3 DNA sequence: TGTGCCAGCAGCGCGTATTCGACAGGGCCCGAGGACGAGCAGTACTTC.

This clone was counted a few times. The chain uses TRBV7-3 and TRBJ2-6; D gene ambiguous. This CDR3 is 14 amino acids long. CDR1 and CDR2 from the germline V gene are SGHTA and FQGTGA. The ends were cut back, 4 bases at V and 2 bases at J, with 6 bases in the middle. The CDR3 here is CASSSEPGANVLTF. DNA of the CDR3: TGTGCCAGCAGCTCCGAGCCTGGGGCCAACGTCCTGACTTTC.

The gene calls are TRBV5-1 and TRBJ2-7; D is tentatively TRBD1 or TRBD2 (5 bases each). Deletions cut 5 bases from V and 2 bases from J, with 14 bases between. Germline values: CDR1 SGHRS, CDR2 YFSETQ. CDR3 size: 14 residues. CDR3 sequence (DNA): TGCGCCAGCAGTGGGACCAACCAAGCCTACGAGCAGTACTTC. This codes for CASSGTNQAYEQYF.

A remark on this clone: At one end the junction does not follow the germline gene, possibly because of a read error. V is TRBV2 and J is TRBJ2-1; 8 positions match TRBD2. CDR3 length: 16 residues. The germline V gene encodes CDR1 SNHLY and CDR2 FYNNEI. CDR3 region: CASSEGRTSSYNEQFF. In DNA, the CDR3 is TGTGCCAGCAGCGAAGGTAGGACTAGCAGTTACAATGAGCAGTTCTTC.

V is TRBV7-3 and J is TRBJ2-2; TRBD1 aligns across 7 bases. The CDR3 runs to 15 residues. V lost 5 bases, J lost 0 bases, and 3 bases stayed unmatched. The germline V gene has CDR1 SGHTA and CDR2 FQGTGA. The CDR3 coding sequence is TGTGCCAGCAGCGACAGGGCCCCGAACACCGGGGAGCTGTTTTTT. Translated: CASSDRAPNTGELFF.

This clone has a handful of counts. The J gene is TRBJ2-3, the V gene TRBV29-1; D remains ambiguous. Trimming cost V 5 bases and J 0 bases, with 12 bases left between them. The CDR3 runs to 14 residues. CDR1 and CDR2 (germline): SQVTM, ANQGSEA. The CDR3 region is CSVRGMASTDTQYF. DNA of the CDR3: TGCAGCGTTCGTGGGATGGCAAGCACAGATACGCAGTATTTT.

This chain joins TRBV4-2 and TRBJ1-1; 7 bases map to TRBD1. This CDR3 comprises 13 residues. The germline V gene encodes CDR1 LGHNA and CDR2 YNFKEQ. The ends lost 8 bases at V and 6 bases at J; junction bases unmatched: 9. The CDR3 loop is CASQGGEGPEAFF. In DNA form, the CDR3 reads TGTGCCAGCCAAGGGGGCGAAGGCCCTGAAGCTTTCTTT.